What follows are 32 T cell receptor beta chains derived from one specimen sequenced in a study of T cell changes during pregnancy in multiple sclerosis. Generated by immunoSEQ multiplex PCR, the TCRdb table keeps only in-frame clones and is missing some. Here the sample spans over 30,000 clones, 85% to 90% being singletons. The sequencing here drew on CD8+ T cells from peripheral blood mononuclear cells, taken in the third trimester of pregnancy. These receptors were obtained from a female donor with multiple sclerosis, enrolled in a pregnancy study.

The genes are TRBV6-4 and TRBJ1-2, with 11 bases lining up with TRBD1. The CDR3 runs to 16 residues. Germline V gene data show CDR1 as MRHNA and CDR2 as SNTAGT. V shed 5 bases, J shed 6 bases, and the junction held 11 bases outside the gene matches. CDR3 loop: CASSLPGQGVKDGYTF. The CDR3 nucleotides are TGTGCCAGCAGTTTACCGGGACAGGGGGTTAAGGATGGCTACACCTTC.

The chain uses TRBV7-7 and TRBJ2-7; no clear D. Trimming stripped 0 bases from V and 3 bases from J, with 6 bases between. Germline values: CDR1 SSHAT, CDR2 FNYEAQ (reference sequence). The CDR3 covers 13 residues. This CDR3 reads CASSLAPGYEQYF. The DNA for the CDR3 is TGTGCCAGCAGCTTAGCGCCGGGCTACGAGCAGTACTTC.

This chain links TRBV4-2 with TRBJ2-7; 7 bases agree with TRBD2. V was pared by 0 bases and J by 3 bases, with 5 bases of the junction left unmatched. Per the germline V gene, CDR1 is LGHNA and CDR2 is YNFKEQ. The CDR3 has 15 residues. The CDR3 DNA reads as TGTGCCAGCAGCCAAGATCCGGGGGGAAGCTACGAGCAGTACTTC. The encoded protein is CASSQDPGGSYEQYF.

The chain combines TRBV6-5 with TRBJ2-7; possibly TRBD2 for D (5 bases). CDR1 and CDR2 from the germline V gene are MNHEY and SVGAGI. Trimming took off 2 bases at V and 5 bases at J, with 16 bases between the two ends. CDR3 length: 15 amino acids. The CDR3 is CASSYGSGTPHEQYF. The CDR3 DNA reads as TGTGCCAGCAGTTACGGGAGCGGTACTCCCCACGAGCAGTACTTC.

This chain uses TRBV7-8 with TRBJ2-1; TRBD2 agrees at 10 bases. CDR1 and CDR2 from the germline V gene are SGHVS and FQNEAQ. V shed 3 bases and J 3 bases; nucleotides not matched to a gene: 8. CDR3 size: 17 residues. CDR3 nucleotides: TGTGCCAGCAGCTTCCCGCCTAGCGGGGGACTCTACAATGAGCAGTTCTTC. Its translation is CASSFPPSGGLYNEQFF.

This chain connects TRBV5-5 to TRBJ1-1; TRBD1 matches 7 bases. This CDR3 is built from 16 residues. Germline trimming cut 4 bases from V and 7 bases from J; bases unmatched to any gene: 16. Germline CDR1 and CDR2: SGHKS and YYEKEE (reference sequence). Here the CDR3 reads CASSPGSQGVVIEAFF. The CDR3 coding sequence is TGTGCCAGCAGCCCCGGGAGCCAGGGGGTAGTGATTGAAGCTTTCTTT.

CDR3 loop: CSVEGGRGLRGYTF. The DNA of the CDR3 is TGCAGCGTTGAAGGGGGAAGGGGGCTTCGTGGCTACACCTTC. The rearrangement joins TRBV29-1 to TRBJ1-2; 7 bases map to TRBD1. Germline V gene sequence: CDR1 SQVTM, CDR2 ANQGSEA. This CDR3 has 14 amino acids. With V trimmed by 1 base and J by 7 bases, 9 bases remained unmatched.

This chain links TRBV27 with TRBJ1-1; 9 bases map to TRBD1. This CDR3 is 14 amino acids long. Germline CDR1 and CDR2: MNHEY and SMNVEV (reference sequence). V lost 4 bases to trimming and J lost 5 bases; unmatched junction nucleotides: 5. CDR3 residues: CASSYGTGRTEAFF. The CDR3 DNA reads TGTGCCAGCAGTTACGGGACAGGGCGTACTGAAGCTTTCTTT.

The chain links TRBV29-1 to TRBJ2-3, with 9 nucleotides matching TRBD1. Germline V CDR1 and CDR2: SQVTM, ANQGSEA. This CDR3 has 13 amino acids. CDR3 in amino acids: CGIPGQGTDTQYF. The DNA for the CDR3 is TGCGGAATTCCGGGACAGGGAACAGATACGCAGTATTTT.

The chain recombines TRBV4-2 with TRBJ2-2; 8 nucleotides align to TRBD1. Trimming cost V 2 bases and J 5 bases; bases outside gene matches: 7. This CDR3 comprises 16 residues. CDR1 LGHNA and CDR2 YNFKEQ come from the germline V gene. The CDR3 region is CASSQLRTGSTGELFF. CDR3 in DNA: TGTGCCAGCAGCCAACTCCGGACAGGGTCAACCGGGGAGCTGTTTTTT.

The chain has TRBV7-2 and TRBJ1-5; TRBD1 matches at 7 bases. Germline assignment: CDR1 SGHTA and CDR2 FQGNSA. The V segment lost 0 bases and the J segment 4 bases; nucleotides outside the gene matches: 6. This CDR3 has 16 residues. In nucleotides, the CDR3 is TGTGCCAGCAGCTTAGCCGGGACAGTAACTAATCAGCCCCAGCATTTT. Translated, it gives CASSLAGTVTNQPQHF.

V and J are TRBV7-2 and TRBJ2-5, with a possible D match to TRBD2 (6 bases). V lost 6 bases to trimming and J lost 2 bases, with 16 bases between them. Per germline, CDR1 SGHTA and CDR2 FQGNSA. This CDR3 spans 15 amino acids. The CDR3 region is CASREGPGGQETQYF. In DNA form, the CDR3 reads TGTGCCAGCAGGGAGGGGCCGGGCGGTCAAGAGACCCAGTACTTC. Full variable domain (missing parts from reference TRBV7-2 and TRBJ2-5): GAGVSQSPSNKVTEKGKDVELRCDPISGHTALYWYRQSLGQGLEFLIYFQGNSAPDKSGLPSDRFSAERTGGSVSTLTIQRTQQEDSAVYLCASREGPGGQETQYFGPGTRLLVL.

This clone was picked up a small number of times. The chain employs TRBV7-3 and TRBJ1-2; 7 nucleotides align to TRBD1. Unmatched junction bases numbered 7, after V lost 6 bases and J lost 6 bases. This CDR3 spans 13 amino acids. Germline V gene sequence: CDR1 SGHTA, CDR2 FQGTGA. The DNA for the CDR3 is TGTGCCAGCAGTGACAGGGATATGGATGGCTACACCTTC. Translated, it gives CASSDRDMDGYTF.

This chain uses TRBV6-1 with TRBJ2-5, with TRBD1 matching over 7 bases. The CDR3 covers 15 residues. The J segment lost 5 bases and the V segment lost 4 bases, leaving 10 bases of the junction unmatched. Per germline, CDR1 MNHNS and CDR2 SASEGT. The CDR3 is CASSAFDRDVETQYF. The CDR3 coding sequence is TGTGCCAGCAGTGCCTTTGACAGGGATGTCGAGACCCAGTACTTC.

The chain links TRBV4-1 to TRBJ1-2; D perhaps matches TRBD1 (5 bases). The CDR3 extends over 15 amino acids. Germline V gene data show CDR1 as MGHRA and CDR2 as YSYEKL. V was trimmed by 0 bases and J by 2 bases, leaving 10 bases between them. For the CDR3, the DNA is TGCGCCAGCAGCCAAGATCAGGGCTTGAACTATGGCTACACCTTC. This translates into CASSQDQGLNYGYTF.

V usage is TRBV27 and J usage is TRBJ2-7, with 10 bases identical to TRBD1. The CDR3 consists of 15 residues. The germline V gene encodes CDR1 MNHEY and CDR2 SMNVEV (reference sequence). J gave up 0 bases and V 2 bases, and 1 base lay outside the gene matches. CDR3 in amino acids: CASSLGTGDSYEQYF. CDR3 coding DNA: TGTGCCAGCAGTTTAGGGACAGGGGACTCCTACGAGCAGTACTTC.

V gene TRBV27 combines with J gene TRBJ1-1; a weak D match, TRBD1 (5 bases). The CDR3 sequence is 14 residues long. V lost 4 bases to trimming and J lost 2 bases, with 11 bases between them. Germline CDR1 MNHEY, CDR2 SMNVEV (reference sequence). The CDR3 reads CASSSDQGNTEAFF. CDR3 DNA: TGTGCCAGCAGTTCCGACCAGGGAAACACTGAAGCTTTCTTT.

The count of this clone is one. The V gene is TRBV4-3, the J gene TRBJ1-4; D gene ambiguous. Germline V lookup: CDR1 LGHNA, CDR2 YSLEER. The V end was cut by 1 base, the J end by 8 bases, with 11 bases between. The CDR3 runs 14 residues. The CDR3 DNA reads as TGCGCCAGCAGCCAAGGGTTTGAGAAGGAAAAACTGTTTTTT. It encodes CASSQGFEKEKLFF.

The chain carries TRBV15 and TRBJ2-7, with TRBD2 matching 7 bases. Germline CDR1 and CDR2: LNHNV and YYDKDF (reference sequence). The V gene end was trimmed by 0 bases and the J gene end by 5 bases; junction bases not matched to a gene: 7. CDR3 length: 15 amino acids. In nucleotides, the CDR3 is TGTGCCACCAGCAGAGAGTGGGGAGGGAACCACGAGCAGTACTTC. Translated, it gives CATSREWGGNHEQYF.

CDR3 nucleotides: TGTGCCAGCAGCCCTCCCGGGGTAGCGGGCGGGTCGGTCATTCAGTACTTC. Residues: CASSPPGVAGGSVIQYF. The rearrangement links TRBV2 to TRBJ2-4; the match to TRBD2 covers 7 bases. Germline-derived CDR1 and CDR2 are SNHLY and FYNNEI. This CDR3 has 17 amino acids. V gave up 6 bases and J gave up 9 bases; unmatched junction bases: 20. Full variable domain (missing parts from reference TRBV2 and TRBJ2-4): EPEVTQTPSHQVTQMGQEVILRCVPISNHLYFYWYRQILGQKVEFLVSFYNNEISEKSEIFDDQFSVERPDGSNFTLKIRSTKLEDSAMYFCASSPPGVAGGSVIQYFGAGTRLSVL.

This clone was seen a handful of times. The chain uses TRBV9 and TRBJ1-2; possibly TRBD1 for D (5 bases). V shed 5 bases and J shed 0 bases, with 11 bases lying between them. Germline V gives CDR1 SGDLS, CDR2 YYNGEE. The CDR3 runs to 14 residues. As DNA, the CDR3 is TGTGCCAGCAGACAAGGGGACTCTAACTATGGCTACACCTTC. It is translated as CASRQGDSNYGYTF.

V is TRBV27 and J is TRBJ2-7; D gene unclear. CDR1 and CDR2 from the germline V gene are MNHEY and SMNVEV (reference sequence). CDR3 length: 14 amino acids. The V gene lost 4 bases and the J gene lost 0 bases, with 10 bases spanning the gap. The CDR3 spells CASSYRAYSYEQYF. The CDR3 DNA sequence: TGTGCCAGCAGTTACCGCGCTTACTCCTACGAGCAGTACTTC.

The chain employs TRBV29-1 and TRBJ2-3; D possibly corresponds to TRBD2 (5 bases). CDR1 and CDR2 from the germline V gene are SQVTM and ANQGSEA. This CDR3 comprises 16 residues. The germline V and J ends were trimmed by 3 bases and 4 bases, with 20 bases remaining between them. CDR3 nucleotides: TGCAGCGTTGACCAACCGCCACTAGTCCCCGCAGATACGCAGTATTTT. It is translated as CSVDQPPLVPADTQYF.

This chain connects TRBV6-4 to TRBJ2-3; 9 nucleotides align to TRBD2. The CDR3 extends over 16 amino acids. Germline values: CDR1 MRHNA, CDR2 SNTAGT. Trimming took 0 bases from V and 2 from J; bases not matched to a gene: 3. This CDR3 reads CASSDSSGGFTDTQYF. CDR3 DNA sequence: TGTGCCAGCAGTGACTCTAGCGGGGGATTCACAGATACGCAGTATTTT.

This clone was counted once. At the DNA level, this CDR3 is encoded by other sequences in the same sample as well. V and J are TRBV4-2 and TRBJ2-7; TRBD2 matches at 8 bases. J lost 0 bases, V lost 0 bases, and 1 base had no gene match. The CDR3 has 15 residues. From germline, CDR1 is LGHNA and CDR2 YNFKEQ. CDR3 in amino acids: CASSQESGSSYEQYF. The CDR3 nucleotides are TGTGCCAGCAGCCAAGAAAGCGGGAGCTCCTACGAGCAGTACTTC.

The rearrangement links TRBV28 to TRBJ1-5; no clear D. V lost 3 bases to trimming and J lost 0 bases, with 6 bases between them. CDR3 size: 14 residues. Germline CDR1 is MDHEN and CDR2 is SYDVKM. The chain's CDR3 is CASSLAHSNQPQHF. The DNA for the CDR3 is TGTGCCAGCAGTTTGGCTCATAGCAATCAGCCCCAGCATTTT.

The chain is built from TRBV6-5 and TRBJ1-1; no definite D call. The CDR3 sequence is 14 residues long. Looked up from germline, CDR1 is MNHEY and CDR2 is SVGAGI. V lost 3 bases, J lost 1 base, and 9 bases lay in between. DNA of the CDR3: TGTGCCAGCAGTTATGGAGGTCCGAACACTGAAGCTTTCTTT. Translating gives CASSYGGPNTEAFF.

The rearrangement joins TRBV6-1 to TRBJ1-1; a possible D gene is TRBD1 (5 bases). The V and J ends lost 6 bases and 5 bases respectively, with 13 bases between them. There are 13 residues in the CDR3. CDR1 and CDR2 from the germline V gene are MNHNS and SASEGT. For the CDR3, the DNA is TGTGCCAGCAGCCGTGGGGGAGGTACTGAAGCTTTCTTT. As protein: CASSRGGGTEAFF.

The rearrangement uses TRBV6-4 and TRBJ2-1, with 9 bases aligning to TRBD1. Germline V gene data show CDR1 as MRHNA and CDR2 as SNTAGT. The V gene end was trimmed by 6 bases and the J gene end by 8 bases; junction bases not matched to a gene: 8. The CDR3 spans 14 residues. The DNA for the CDR3 is TGTGCCAGCAGCTTCGGACAGGGGATGTATGAGCAGTTCTTC. Encoded protein: CASSFGQGMYEQFF.

The J gene is TRBJ2-7, the V gene TRBV9; no definite D call. The V gene's germline CDR1 is SGDLS and CDR2 YYNGEE. This CDR3 is 14 amino acids long. Trimming pared 0 bases from V and 2 bases from J, leaving 9 bases between. In DNA, the CDR3 is TGTGCCAGCAGCGTAGATAACAGAGCCTACGAGCAGTACTTC. It codes for CASSVDNRAYEQYF.

The chain carries TRBV5-5 and TRBJ2-6, with a possible D match to TRBD1 (5 bases). V was cut by 0 bases and J by 0 bases, with 13 bases left in between. CDR3 length: 18 residues. Germline CDR1 reads SGHKS; CDR2 reads YYEKEE (reference sequence). This chain's CDR3 is CASSLGPGPLSGANVLTF. The CDR3 DNA is TGTGCCAGCAGCTTGGGGCCAGGGCCCCTCTCTGGGGCCAACGTCCTGACTTTC.

This clone was recorded once. The chain recombines TRBV7-2 with TRBJ2-3, with 10 bases fitting TRBD2. CDR3 length: 15 amino acids. The trim removed 3 bases at V and 2 bases at J, leaving 2 bases unmatched. Germline V gene lookup returns CDR1 SGHTA and CDR2 FQGNSA. The CDR3 protein is CASSLTSGLTDTQYF. CDR3 DNA: TGTGCCAGCAGCTTGACTAGCGGGCTCACAGATACGCAGTATTTT. Full variable domain (outside the CDR3, taken from reference TRBV7-2 and TRBJ2-3): GAGVSQSPSNKVTEKGKDVELRCDPISGHTALYWYRQSLGQGLEFLIYFQGNSAPDKSGLPSDRFSAERTGGSVSTLTIQRTQQEDSAVYLCASSLTSGLTDTQYFGPGTRLTVL.